The rows below give T cell receptor beta chains drawn from one sample of a study of blood T cell repertoires in COVID-19. TCRdb's copy holds only in-frame clones and misses some; the assay was immunoSEQ multiplex PCR. The table has 160,000 or so clones, approximately 87% seen once; the top ten hold under 5%. Source material: peripheral blood. These TCRs come from a woman in her 70s with acute or convalescent COVID-19. Each CDR3 is given with its conserved first and last residue. The order of the fields is CDR3 length, D gene, V gene, J gene, CDR3 protein. D genes are given only for firm matches.

11	.	TRBV12-3/TRBV12-4	TRBJ2-7	CASSSGYEQYF
15	.	TRBV19	TRBJ2-5	CASSTMDSTKETQYF
15	.	TRBV27	TRBJ2-1	CASSPDGGSYNEQFF
15	.	TRBV4-3	TRBJ2-7	CASSQGPGYSYEQYF
16	TRBD2	TRBV4-1	TRBJ2-1	CASSQDGRGRYNEQFF
13	.	TRBV27	TRBJ2-5	CASGGGVRETQYF
15	TRBD2	TRBV5-1	TRBJ2-7	CASSSPSGGTYEQYF
14	TRBD2	TRBV6-6	TRBJ2-7	CASSYAGGGYEQYF
13	.	TRBV5-6	TRBJ1-1	CASSYAGDTEAFF
15	TRBD2	TRBV4-3	TRBJ2-1	CASSQGRGIGNEQFF
15	TRBD2	TRBV4-2	TRBJ2-1	CASSAVAGGNNEQFF
15	TRBD2	TRBV6-5	TRBJ2-3	CASSKLAGASDTQYF
15	.	TRBV4-2	TRBJ1-4	CASSQERGGVEKLFF
15	.	TRBV4-3	TRBJ2-5	CASSQPRLSAVTQYF
14	TRBD1	TRBV27	TRBJ2-5	CASRRTGGIETQYF
15	.	TRBV19	TRBJ2-7	CASSIDRRAAYEQYF
16	TRBD2	TRBV7-8	TRBJ2-1	CASSQSPSGRGNEQFF
14	.	TRBV5-1	TRBJ1-3	CASSLAYSGNTIYF
16	TRBD2	TRBV28	TRBJ2-3	CASSRPTGGSRDTQYF
14	TRBD2	TRBV7-2	TRBJ2-7	CASSFGLAQYEQYF
14	.	TRBV21-1	TRBJ1-2	CASSRKKQGHGYTF
17	TRBD2	TRBV7-6	TRBJ2-3	CASSLLLLAGAADTQYF
13	.	TRBV5-1	TRBJ1-6	CASSLEGGSPLHF
16	TRBD1	TRBV4-1	TRBJ1-6	CASSQEGQAPNSPLHF
14	.	TRBV5-6	TRBJ1-2	CASSPSREGRGYTF
15	TRBD1	TRBV10-3	TRBJ1-1	CAISEPGQGLTEAFF
14	TRBD1	TRBV5-1	TRBJ2-2	CASSGTGTTGELFF
14	.	TRBV25-1	TRBJ1-1	CASSEGARGGEAFF
18	.	TRBV10-3	TRBJ1-2	CAISEGPQTGFESYGYTF